The 15 T cell receptor beta chains presented below share a single source sample, sequenced in a study of radiotherapy plus CTLA-4 blockade in lung cancer. TCRdb's table, derived via immunoSEQ multiplex PCR, lists solely in-frame clones and lacks some. Found here are around 59,000 clones, 70% to 80% of them singletons; the top ten hold roughly 8.7%. This specimen was peripheral blood, taken from a patient treated with radiotherapy plus ipilimumab. The receptors here all came from a human donor with non-small cell lung cancer whose response to radiotherapy plus ipilimumab could not be evaluated.

The V call is TRBV27, the J call TRBJ2-1; TRBD2 is a possible D gene (6 bases). Trimming left V 5 bases short and J 6 bases short, with 14 bases between. The germline CDR1 and CDR2 sequences are MNHEY and SMNVEV (reference sequence). The CDR3 length is 14 residues. Here the CDR3 DNA reads TGTGCCAGCAGTCCCCGACTAGGTAGCAATGAGCAGTTCTTC. As protein: CASSPRLGSNEQFF.

The chain uses TRBV29-1 and TRBJ1-2, with 7 bases matching TRBD1. CDR1 is SQVTM, CDR2 ANQGSEA, per germline. The CDR3 is 14 residues long. The trim removed 4 bases at V and 3 bases at J, leaving 8 bases unmatched. CDR3 protein: CSVVHRQGDYGYTF. The DNA for the CDR3 is TGCAGCGTTGTACACCGACAGGGCGACTATGGCTACACCTTC.

This chain links TRBV4-1 with TRBJ2-5, with 8 bases identical to TRBD2. Losses at the gene ends were 4 bases for V and 6 bases for J; bases not matched to a gene: 7. There are 14 residues in the CDR3. Germline assignment: CDR1 MGHRA and CDR2 YSYEKL. CDR3 amino acids: CASSPGLVMQTQYF. In DNA, the CDR3 is TGCGCCAGCAGCCCGGGACTAGTCATGCAGACCCAGTACTTC.

The rearrangement joins TRBV6-1 to TRBJ2-5, with D perhaps TRBD2 (7 bases). The V end was cut by 6 bases, the J end by 4 bases, with 18 bases between. The CDR3 has 15 amino acids. The germline V gene encodes CDR1 MNHNS and CDR2 SASEGT. The CDR3, as DNA: TGTGCCAGCAGCAGAACGAGGGAGGGGGTAGAGACCCAGTACTTC. Residues: CASSRTREGVETQYF.

The rearrangement links TRBV2 to TRBJ1-1; maybe TRBD1 (5 bases). V lost 3 bases and J lost 4, with 12 bases in between. The CDR3 loop spans 14 amino acids. Germline CDR1 is SNHLY and CDR2 is FYNNEI. The CDR3 sequence: CASSDVGGGTEAFF. As DNA, the CDR3 is TGTGCCAGCAGTGACGTGGGCGGGGGCACTGAAGCTTTCTTT.

J is TRBJ2-5 and V is TRBV5-6, with D uncertain. In germline, CDR1 is SGHDT, CDR2 YYEEEE. This CDR3 region has 13 residues. Trimming left V 6 bases short and J 4 bases short, with 13 bases between. This CDR3 is CASIISPGETQYF. For the CDR3, the DNA is TGTGCCAGCATAATCTCCCCCGGAGAGACCCAGTACTTC.

V and J are TRBV28 and TRBJ1-4; 9 bases align to TRBD1. Germline lookup yields CDR1 MDHEN and CDR2 SYDVKM. CDR3 length: 16 residues. J was trimmed by 5 bases and V by 1 base; bases with no gene match: 5. The CDR3 DNA follows: TGTGCCAGCAGTTTATCTTCCGGGACAGGGAATGAAAAACTGTTTTTT. Its protein product is CASSLSSGTGNEKLFF.

J is TRBJ2-3 and V is TRBV27, with TRBD2 matching 10 bases. The CDR3 loop spans 14 amino acids. In germline, CDR1 is MNHEY, CDR2 SMNVEV (reference sequence). V gave up 6 bases and J gave up 3 bases; unmatched junction bases: 3. The CDR3 sequence is CASRLAGVTDTQYF. The CDR3 DNA is TGTGCCAGCAGGCTAGCGGGAGTTACAGATACGCAGTATTTT.

This rearrangement joins TRBV11-1 to TRBJ2-1; TRBD1 might be the D (6 bases). Germline V CDR1 and CDR2: SGHAT, FQDESV (reference sequence). CDR3 length: 19 residues. V lost 2 bases, J lost 1 base, and 21 bases lay in between. The CDR3 nucleotides read TGTGCCAGCAGCTTACGGAGCAGGGGAAGAACGGAATCCTACAATGAGCAGTTCTTC. Protein: CASSLRSRGRTESYNEQFF.

This sequence joins TRBV27 and TRBJ1-2; maybe TRBD1 (5 bases). CDR1 and CDR2 (germline): MNHEY, SMNVEV (reference sequence). Trimming removed 6 bases from V and 1 base from J, with 9 bases in between. This CDR3 is 13 amino acids long. The DNA for the CDR3 is TGTGCCAGCAGCTCGGGGGGTAACTATGGCTACACCTTC. It codes for CASSSGGNYGYTF.

The rearrangement joins TRBV9 to TRBJ2-7, with D unclear. V gave up 0 bases and J gave up 2 bases, with 12 bases separating them. Germline-derived CDR1 and CDR2 are SGDLS and YYNGEE. The CDR3 has 15 residues. The CDR3 region is CASSVEQGGAYEQYF. The CDR3 DNA sequence: TGTGCCAGCAGCGTAGAACAAGGTGGAGCCTACGAGCAGTACTTC.

The chain uses TRBV7-2 and TRBJ2-5; D might be TRBD2 (7 bases). CDR1 SGHTA and CDR2 FQGNSA come from the germline V gene. Trimming removed 4 bases from V and 11 bases from J, with 14 bases in between. The CDR3 is made up of 12 amino acids. The CDR3 protein is CASSSQGREQYF. The CDR3 nucleotides read TGTGCCAGCAGCTCCCAGGGGCGGGAGCAGTACTTC.

CDR3 sequence reads: CASTPAGLADNEQFF. The CDR3, as DNA: TGTGCCAGCACACCCGCCGGACTAGCCGACAATGAGCAGTTCTTC. This chain connects TRBV28 to TRBJ2-1; 8 bases match TRBD2. Germline V gives CDR1 MDHEN, CDR2 SYDVKM. Unmatched junction bases numbered 10, after V lost 7 bases and J lost 5 bases. The CDR3 covers 15 residues.

Details on this clone: The junction differs from germline at one of its ends, possibly a read error. Distinct nucleotide sequences in the sample also encode this CDR3. The chain has TRBV7-2 and TRBJ1-6; 8 positions agree with TRBD1. Germline CDR1 reads SGHTA; CDR2 reads FQGNSA. This CDR3 has 15 amino acids. The CDR3 coding sequence is TGTGCCAGCAGCTCCGAGACAGGGGATAATTCCCCCCTCCACTTT. Its protein product is CASSSETGDNSPLHF.

The chain has TRBV30 and TRBJ1-2, with 8 bases fitting TRBD1. The J segment lost 6 bases and the V segment lost 8 bases, leaving 5 bases of the junction unmatched. CDR1 GTSNPN and CDR2 SVGIG come from the germline V gene (reference sequence). CDR3 length: 11 residues. The CDR3: CAGAQGDGYTF. The CDR3, as DNA: TGTGCCGGGGCACAGGGGGATGGCTACACCTTC.